This record looks at one TCR beta chain sequence and its context. This entry is derived from a study of cytomegalovirus exposure and HLA in healthy donors. It was with 60 Vbeta and 13 Jbeta primers that the PCR ran. TCRdb's table, derived via immunoSEQ multiplex PCR, lists solely in-frame clones and lacks some. Of approximately 220,000 clones detected, over 75% appear once; the ten largest clones hold 0.22%. The germline V gene has CDR1 SEHNR and CDR2 FQNEAQ (reference sequence). The V gene lost 5 bases and the J gene lost 0 bases, with 2 bases spanning the gap. CDR3 length: 11 amino acids. This chain connects TRBV7-9 to TRBJ2-7; the D is unclear. The material sequenced was PBMCs. The sequence derives from a girl aged 2-10 years in good health and CMV-seronegative. The CDR3 DNA reads as TGTGCCAGCAGCCTCTCCTACGAGCAGTACTTC. This translates into CASSLSYEQYF.